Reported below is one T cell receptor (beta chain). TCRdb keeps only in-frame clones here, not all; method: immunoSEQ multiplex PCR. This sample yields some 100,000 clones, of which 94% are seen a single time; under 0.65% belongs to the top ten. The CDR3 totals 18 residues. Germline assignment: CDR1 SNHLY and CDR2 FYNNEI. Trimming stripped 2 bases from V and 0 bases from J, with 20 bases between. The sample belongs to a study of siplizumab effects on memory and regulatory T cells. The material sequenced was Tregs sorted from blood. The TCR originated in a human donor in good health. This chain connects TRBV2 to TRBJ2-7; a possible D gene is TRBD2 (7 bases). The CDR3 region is CASSESGTIFSLSYEQYF. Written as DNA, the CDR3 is TGTGCCAGCAGTGAAAGCGGGACAATCTTTAGCCTCTCCTACGAGCAGTACTTC.